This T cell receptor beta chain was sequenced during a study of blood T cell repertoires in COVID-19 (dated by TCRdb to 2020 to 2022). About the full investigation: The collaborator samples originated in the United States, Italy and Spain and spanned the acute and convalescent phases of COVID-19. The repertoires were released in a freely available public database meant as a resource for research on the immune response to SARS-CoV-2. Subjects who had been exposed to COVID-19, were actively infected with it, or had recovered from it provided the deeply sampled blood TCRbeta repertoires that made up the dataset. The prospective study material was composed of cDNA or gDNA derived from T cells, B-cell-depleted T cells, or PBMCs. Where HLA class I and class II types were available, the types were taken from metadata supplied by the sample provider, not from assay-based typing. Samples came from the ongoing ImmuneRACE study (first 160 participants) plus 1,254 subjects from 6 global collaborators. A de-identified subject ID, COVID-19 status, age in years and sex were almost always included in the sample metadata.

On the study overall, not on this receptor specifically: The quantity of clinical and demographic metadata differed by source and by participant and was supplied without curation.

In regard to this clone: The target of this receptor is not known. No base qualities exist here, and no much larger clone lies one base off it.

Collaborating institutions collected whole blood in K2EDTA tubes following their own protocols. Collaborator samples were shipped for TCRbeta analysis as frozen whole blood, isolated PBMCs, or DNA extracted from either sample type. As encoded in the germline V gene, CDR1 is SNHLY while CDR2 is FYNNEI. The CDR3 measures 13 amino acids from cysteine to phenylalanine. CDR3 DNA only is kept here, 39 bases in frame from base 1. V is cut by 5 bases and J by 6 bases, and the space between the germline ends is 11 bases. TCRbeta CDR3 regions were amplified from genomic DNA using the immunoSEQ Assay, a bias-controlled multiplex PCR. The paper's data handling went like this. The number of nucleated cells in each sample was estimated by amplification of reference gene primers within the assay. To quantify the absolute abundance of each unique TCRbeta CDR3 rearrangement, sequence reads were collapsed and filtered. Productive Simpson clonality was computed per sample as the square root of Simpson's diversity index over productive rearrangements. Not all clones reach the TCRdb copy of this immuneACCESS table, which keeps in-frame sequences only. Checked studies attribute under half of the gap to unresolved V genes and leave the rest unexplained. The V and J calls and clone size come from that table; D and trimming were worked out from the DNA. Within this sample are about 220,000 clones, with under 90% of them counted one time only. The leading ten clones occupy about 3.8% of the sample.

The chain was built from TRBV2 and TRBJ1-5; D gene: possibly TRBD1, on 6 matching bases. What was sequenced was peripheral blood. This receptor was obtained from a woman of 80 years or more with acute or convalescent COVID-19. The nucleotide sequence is TGTGCCAGCAGTTGGACAGAGGGTCAGCCCCAGCATTTT. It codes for CASSWTEGQPQHF.